This T cell receptor beta chain was identified in a study of cytomegalovirus exposure and HLA in healthy donors. This CDR3 has 13 amino acids. CDR1 is MNHEY, CDR2 SVGAGI, per germline. The V segment lost 6 bases and the J segment 7 bases; nucleotides outside the gene matches: 8. A multiplex PCR was run with 60 Vbeta primers and 13 Jbeta primers. This table comes from immunoSEQ multiplex PCR, and its TCRdb copy is limited to in-frame clones, with some not included. The data contain under 200,000 clones, around four fifths of them singletons. The J gene is TRBJ2-5, the V gene TRBV6-5, with 7 bases aligning to TRBD1. The sequenced material came from PBMCs. The receptor was isolated from a man aged 25 to 45 in good health and CMV-seronegative. The CDR3 nucleotides read TGTGCCAGCAGCTCTACAGGGGAAGGGACCCAGTACTTC. Translating gives CASSSTGEGTQYF.